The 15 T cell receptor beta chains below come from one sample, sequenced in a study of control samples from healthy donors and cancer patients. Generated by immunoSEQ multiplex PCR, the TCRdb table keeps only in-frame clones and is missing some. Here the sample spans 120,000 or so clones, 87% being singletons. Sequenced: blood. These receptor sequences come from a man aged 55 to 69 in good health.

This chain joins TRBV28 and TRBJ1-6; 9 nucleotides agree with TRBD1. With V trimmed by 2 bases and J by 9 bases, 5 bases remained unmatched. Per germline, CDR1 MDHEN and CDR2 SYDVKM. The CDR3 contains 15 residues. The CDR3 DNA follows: TGTGCCAGCAGTTTAGTAGGGACAGGGATTTCACCCCTCCACTTT. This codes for CASSLVGTGISPLHF.

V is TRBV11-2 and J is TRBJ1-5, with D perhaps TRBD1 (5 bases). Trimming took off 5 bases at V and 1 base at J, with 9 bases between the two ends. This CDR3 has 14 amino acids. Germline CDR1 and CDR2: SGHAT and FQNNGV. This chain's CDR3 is CASSPRDSNQPQHF. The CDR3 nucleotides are TGTGCCAGCAGCCCCCGGGACAGCAATCAGCCCCAGCATTTT. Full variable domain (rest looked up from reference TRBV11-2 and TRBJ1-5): EAGVAQSPRYKIIEKRQSVAFWCNPISGHATLYWYQQILGQGPKLLIQFQNNGVVDDSQLPKDRFSAERLKGVDSTLKIQPAKLEDSAVYLCASSPRDSNQPQHFGDGTRLSIL.

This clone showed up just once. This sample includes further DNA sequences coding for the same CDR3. The CDR3 bases are TGTGCCAGCAGCTTGTCAGGCTCTGGAAACACCATATATTTT. Translated, it gives CASSLSGSGNTIYF. V is TRBV5-4 and J is TRBJ1-3; no firm D call. V gave up 1 base and J gave up 0 bases, with 5 bases separating them. The length of the CDR3 is 14 residues. Germline lookup yields CDR1 SGHNT and CDR2 YYREEE (reference sequence).

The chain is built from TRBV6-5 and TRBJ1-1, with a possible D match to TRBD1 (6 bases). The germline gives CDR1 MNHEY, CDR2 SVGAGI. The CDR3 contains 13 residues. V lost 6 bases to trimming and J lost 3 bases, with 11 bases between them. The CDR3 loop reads CASRAKGDTEAFF. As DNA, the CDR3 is TGTGCCAGCAGAGCCAAGGGGGACACTGAAGCTTTCTTT.

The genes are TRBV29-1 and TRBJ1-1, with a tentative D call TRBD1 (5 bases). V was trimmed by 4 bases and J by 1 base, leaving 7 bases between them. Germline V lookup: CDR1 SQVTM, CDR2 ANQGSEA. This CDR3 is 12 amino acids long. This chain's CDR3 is CSVAGGNTEAFF. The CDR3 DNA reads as TGCAGCGTTGCCGGGGGGAACACTGAAGCTTTCTTT.

CDR3 residues: CASSSPPVRYENSPLHF. The CDR3, as DNA: TGTGCCAGCAGCTCCCCGCCCGTGAGGTACGAAAATTCACCCCTCCACTTT. V is TRBV28 and J is TRBJ1-6; no clear D gene. The CDR3 runs to 17 residues. CDR1 MDHEN and CDR2 SYDVKM come from the germline V gene. Trimming cost V 6 bases and J 7 bases, with 22 bases left between them. The whole variable domain, filled in from reference TRBV28 and TRBJ1-6, reads DVKVTQSSRYLVKRTGEKVFLECVQDMDHENMFWYRQDPGLGLRLIYFSYDVKMKEKGDIPEGYSVSREKKERFSLILESASTNQTSMYLCASSSPPVRYENSPLHFGNGTRLTVT.

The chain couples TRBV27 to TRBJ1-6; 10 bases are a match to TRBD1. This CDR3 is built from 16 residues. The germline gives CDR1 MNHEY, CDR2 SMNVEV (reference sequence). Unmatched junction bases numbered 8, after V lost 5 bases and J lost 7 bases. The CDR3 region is CASSLDRTGGNSPLHF. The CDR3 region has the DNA TGTGCCAGCAGTCTGGATCGGACAGGGGGAAATTCACCCCTCCACTTT.

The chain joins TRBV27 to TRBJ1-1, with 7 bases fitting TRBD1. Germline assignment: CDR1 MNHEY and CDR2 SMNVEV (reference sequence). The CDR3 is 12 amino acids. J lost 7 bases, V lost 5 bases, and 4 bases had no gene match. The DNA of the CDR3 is TGTGCCAGCAGTGCCCACAGGGGTGAAGCTTTCTTT. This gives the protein CASSAHRGEAFF.

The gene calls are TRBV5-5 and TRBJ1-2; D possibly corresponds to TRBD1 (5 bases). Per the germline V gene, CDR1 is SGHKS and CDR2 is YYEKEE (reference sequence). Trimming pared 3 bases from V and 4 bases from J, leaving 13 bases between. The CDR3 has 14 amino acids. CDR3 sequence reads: CASSSLQGPYGYTF. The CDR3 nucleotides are TGTGCCAGCAGCTCCCTCCAGGGACCCTATGGCTACACCTTC.

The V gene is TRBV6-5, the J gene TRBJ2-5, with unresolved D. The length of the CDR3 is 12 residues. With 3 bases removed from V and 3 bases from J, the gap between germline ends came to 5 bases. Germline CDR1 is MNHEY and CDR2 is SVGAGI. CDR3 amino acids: CASSYYEETQYF. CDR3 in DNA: TGTGCCAGCAGTTATTATGAAGAGACCCAGTACTTC.

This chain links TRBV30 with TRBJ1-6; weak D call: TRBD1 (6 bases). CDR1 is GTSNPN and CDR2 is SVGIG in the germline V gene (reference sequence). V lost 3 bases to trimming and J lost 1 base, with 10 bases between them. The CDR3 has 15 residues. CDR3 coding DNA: TGTGCCTGGAGCAGGGGCGAATCCTATAATTCACCCCTCCACTTT. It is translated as CAWSRGESYNSPLHF.

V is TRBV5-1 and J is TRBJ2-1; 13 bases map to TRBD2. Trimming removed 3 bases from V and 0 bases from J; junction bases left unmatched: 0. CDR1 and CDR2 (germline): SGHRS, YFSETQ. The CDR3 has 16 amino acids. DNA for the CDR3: TGCGCCAGCAGCTGGACTAGCGGGAGCTCCTACAATGAGCAGTTCTTC. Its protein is CASSWTSGSSYNEQFF.

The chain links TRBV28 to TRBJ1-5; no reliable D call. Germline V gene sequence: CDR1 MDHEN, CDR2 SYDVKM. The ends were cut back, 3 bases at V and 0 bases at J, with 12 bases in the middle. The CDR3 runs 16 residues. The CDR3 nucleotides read TGTGCCAGCAGTTTTGGGTGGGAACATAGCAATCAGCCCCAGCATTTT. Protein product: CASSFGWEHSNQPQHF.

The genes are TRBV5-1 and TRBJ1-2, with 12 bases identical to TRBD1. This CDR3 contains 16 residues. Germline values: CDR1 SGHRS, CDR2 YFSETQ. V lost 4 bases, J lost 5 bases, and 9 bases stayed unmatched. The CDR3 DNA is TGCGCCAGCAGCAGGGGACAGGGGGCGCTGGAATATGGCTACACCTTC. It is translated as CASSRGQGALEYGYTF.

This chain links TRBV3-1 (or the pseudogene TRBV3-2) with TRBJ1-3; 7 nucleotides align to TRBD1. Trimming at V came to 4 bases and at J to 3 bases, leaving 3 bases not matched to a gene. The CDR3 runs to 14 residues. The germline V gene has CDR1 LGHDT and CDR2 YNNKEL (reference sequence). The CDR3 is CASSLTGFGNTIYF. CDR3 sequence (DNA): TGTGCCAGCAGCCTGACAGGGTTTGGAAACACCATATATTTT.